This T cell receptor (beta chain) was recorded in a study of blood T cell repertoires in COVID-19. Generated by immunoSEQ multiplex PCR, the TCRdb table keeps only in-frame clones and is missing some. The sample shows about 320,000 clones, approximately 88% of them seen only once. The CDR3 is made up of 16 amino acids. This clone was seen a single time. The sample was PBMCs or T cells enriched from blood (not recorded which). The clonotype was recovered from a woman under 30 who had recovered from COVID-19. This chain connects TRBV21-1 to TRBJ2-2; whether TRBD2, the table's D call, matches the DNA was not checked. TRBV21-1 is assigned pseudogene status. The CDR3 protein is CASSNPGTRTTGELFF. CDR3 nucleotides: TGTGCCAGCAGCAATCCTGGGACTAGAACCACCGGGGAGCTGTTTTTT.